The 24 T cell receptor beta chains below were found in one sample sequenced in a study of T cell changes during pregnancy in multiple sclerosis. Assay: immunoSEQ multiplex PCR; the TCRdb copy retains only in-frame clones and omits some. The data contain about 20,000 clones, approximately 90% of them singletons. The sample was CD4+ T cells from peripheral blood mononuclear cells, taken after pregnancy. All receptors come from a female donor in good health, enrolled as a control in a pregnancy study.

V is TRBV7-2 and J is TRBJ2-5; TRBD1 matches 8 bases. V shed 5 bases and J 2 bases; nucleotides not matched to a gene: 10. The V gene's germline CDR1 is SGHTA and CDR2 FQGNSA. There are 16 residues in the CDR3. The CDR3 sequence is CASSIPTGGRQETQYF. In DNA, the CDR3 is TGTGCCAGCAGCATCCCTACAGGGGGGAGACAAGAGACCCAGTACTTC.

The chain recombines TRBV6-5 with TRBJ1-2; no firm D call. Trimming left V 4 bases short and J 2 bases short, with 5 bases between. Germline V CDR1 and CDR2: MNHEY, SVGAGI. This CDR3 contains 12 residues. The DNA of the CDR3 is TGTGCCAGCAGTTCGACAAACTATGGCTACACCTTC. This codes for CASSSTNYGYTF.

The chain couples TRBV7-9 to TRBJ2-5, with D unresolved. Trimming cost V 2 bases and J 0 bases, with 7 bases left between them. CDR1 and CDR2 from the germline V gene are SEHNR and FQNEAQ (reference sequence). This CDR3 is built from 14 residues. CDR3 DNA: TGTGCCAGCAGCTTACAGGCGAACCAAGAGACCCAGTACTTC. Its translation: CASSLQANQETQYF.

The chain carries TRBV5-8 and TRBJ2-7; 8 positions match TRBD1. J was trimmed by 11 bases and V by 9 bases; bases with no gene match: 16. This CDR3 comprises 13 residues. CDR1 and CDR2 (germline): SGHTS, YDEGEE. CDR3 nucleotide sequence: TGTGCCAACCAGCAATCAGGACAGGGAAGAAAGTACTTC. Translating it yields CANQQSGQGRKYF.

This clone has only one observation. The CDR3 is CASGGVGRNTGELFF. The CDR3 DNA reads as TGTGCCAGTGGGGGGGTCGGCCGGAACACCGGGGAGCTGTTTTTT. V gene TRBV2 combines with J gene TRBJ2-2; 7 bases match TRBD2. The CDR3 loop spans 15 amino acids. Germline CDR1 reads SNHLY; CDR2 reads FYNNEI. Trimming at V came to 9 bases and at J to 1 base, leaving 8 bases not matched to a gene.

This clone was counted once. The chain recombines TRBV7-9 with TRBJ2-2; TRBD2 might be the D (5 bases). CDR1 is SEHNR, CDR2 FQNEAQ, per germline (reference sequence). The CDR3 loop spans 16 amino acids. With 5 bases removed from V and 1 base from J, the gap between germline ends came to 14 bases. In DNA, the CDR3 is TGTGCCAGCAGCGCTCGGACTTTTGAGAACACCGGGGAGCTGTTTTTT. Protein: CASSARTFENTGELFF.

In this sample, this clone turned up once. CDR3 DNA sequence: TGTGCCAGCAGCGATTTACATATTAGCAATCAGCCCCAGCATTTT. Translation gives CASSDLHISNQPQHF. This chain uses TRBV9 with TRBJ1-5; D remains unclear. V lost 3 bases and J lost 0, with 10 bases in between. The germline V gene encodes CDR1 SGDLS and CDR2 YYNGEE. This CDR3 is built from 15 residues.

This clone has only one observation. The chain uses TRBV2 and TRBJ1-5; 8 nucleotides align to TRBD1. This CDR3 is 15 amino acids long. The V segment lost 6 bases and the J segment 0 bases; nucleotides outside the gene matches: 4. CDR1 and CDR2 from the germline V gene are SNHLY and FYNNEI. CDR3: CASRGDRGSNQPQHF. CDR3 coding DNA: TGTGCCAGCAGGGGAGACAGGGGTAGCAATCAGCCCCAGCATTTT.

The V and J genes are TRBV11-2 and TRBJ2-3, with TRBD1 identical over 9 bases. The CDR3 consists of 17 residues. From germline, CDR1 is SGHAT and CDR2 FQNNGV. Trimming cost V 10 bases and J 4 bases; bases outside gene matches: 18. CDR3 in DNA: TGTGCCACCGTGCCTGCTCCGGGACAGGGTTTCTCAGATACGCAGTATTTT. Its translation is CATVPAPGQGFSDTQYF.

Here the CDR3 reads CAISPQGSEGNTIYF. CDR3 DNA: TGTGCCATCAGCCCCCAGGGGAGTGAGGGAAACACCATATATTTT. The V gene is TRBV10-3, the J gene TRBJ1-3; weak D call: TRBD1 (6 bases). The CDR3 spans 15 residues. Germline CDR1 ENHRY, CDR2 SYGVKD. Trimming left V 6 bases short and J 4 bases short, with 16 bases between.

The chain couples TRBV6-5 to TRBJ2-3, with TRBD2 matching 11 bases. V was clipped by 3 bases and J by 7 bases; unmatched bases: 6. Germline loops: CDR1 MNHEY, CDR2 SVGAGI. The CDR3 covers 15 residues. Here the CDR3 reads CASSYGSGGANTQYF. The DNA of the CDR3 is TGTGCCAGCAGTTATGGTAGCGGGGGGGCAAATACGCAGTATTTT.

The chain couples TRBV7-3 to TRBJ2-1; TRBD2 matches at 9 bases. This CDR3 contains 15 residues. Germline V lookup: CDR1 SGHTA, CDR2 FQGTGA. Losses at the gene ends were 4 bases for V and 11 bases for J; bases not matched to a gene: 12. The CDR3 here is CASSSTSSGVGQQFF. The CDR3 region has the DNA TGTGCCAGCAGCTCCACCTCTAGCGGGGTAGGGCAGCAGTTCTTC.

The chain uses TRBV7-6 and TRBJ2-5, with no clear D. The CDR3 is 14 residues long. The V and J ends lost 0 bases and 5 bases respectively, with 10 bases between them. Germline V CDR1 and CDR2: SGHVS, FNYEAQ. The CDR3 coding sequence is TGTGCCAGCAGCTTAGCGTTTAACAGCGAGACCCAGTACTTC. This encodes CASSLAFNSETQYF.

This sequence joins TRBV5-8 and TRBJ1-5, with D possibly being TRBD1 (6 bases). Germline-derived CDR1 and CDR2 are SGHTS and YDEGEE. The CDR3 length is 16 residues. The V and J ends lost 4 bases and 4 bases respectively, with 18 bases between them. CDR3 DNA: TGTGCCAGCAGCAGAGAGACGGGACACCTTAATCAGCCCCAGCATTTT. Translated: CASSRETGHLNQPQHF.

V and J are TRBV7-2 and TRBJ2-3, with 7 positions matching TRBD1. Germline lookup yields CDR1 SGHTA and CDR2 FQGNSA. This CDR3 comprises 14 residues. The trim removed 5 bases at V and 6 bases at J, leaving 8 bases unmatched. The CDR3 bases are TGTGCCAGCAGCAACCCAGGGGGTGGCGATACGCAGTATTTT. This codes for CASSNPGGGDTQYF.

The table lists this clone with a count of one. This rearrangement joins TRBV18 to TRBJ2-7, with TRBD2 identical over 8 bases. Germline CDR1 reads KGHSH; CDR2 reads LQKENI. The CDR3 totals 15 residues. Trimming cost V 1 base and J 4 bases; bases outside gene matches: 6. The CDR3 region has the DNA TGTGCCAGCTCACCACAGGGACTAGGGAGGTACGAGCAGTACTTC. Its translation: CASSPQGLGRYEQYF.

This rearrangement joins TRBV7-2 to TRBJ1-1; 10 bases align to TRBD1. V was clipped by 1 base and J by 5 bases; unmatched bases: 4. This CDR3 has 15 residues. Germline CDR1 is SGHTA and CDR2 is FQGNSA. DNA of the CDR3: TGTGCCAGCAGCTTAGTAGGGACAGGGGTTACTGAAGCTTTCTTT. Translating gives CASSLVGTGVTEAFF.

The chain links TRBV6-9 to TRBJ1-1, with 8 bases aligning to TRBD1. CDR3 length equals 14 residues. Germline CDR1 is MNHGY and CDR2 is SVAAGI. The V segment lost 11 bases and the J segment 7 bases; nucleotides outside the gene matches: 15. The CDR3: CAPQINGTGIEAFF. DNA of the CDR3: TGTGCCCCCCAAATTAACGGGACAGGAATTGAAGCTTTCTTT.

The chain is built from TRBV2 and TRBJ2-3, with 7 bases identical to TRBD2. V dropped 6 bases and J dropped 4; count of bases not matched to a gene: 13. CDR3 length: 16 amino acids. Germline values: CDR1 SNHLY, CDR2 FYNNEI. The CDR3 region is CASRPKGLLFADTQYF. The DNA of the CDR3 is TGTGCCAGCAGGCCGAAGGGACTATTGTTCGCAGATACGCAGTATTTT.

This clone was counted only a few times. The CDR3 spells CAISSGLAGYNEQFF. The CDR3, as DNA: TGTGCCATCAGTAGCGGACTAGCGGGGTACAATGAGCAGTTCTTC. The V call is TRBV10-3, the J call TRBJ2-1, with 12 bases aligning to TRBD2. J was trimmed by 4 bases and V by 5 bases; bases with no gene match: 3. Germline V gene data show CDR1 as ENHRY and CDR2 as SYGVKD. The CDR3 is made up of 15 amino acids.

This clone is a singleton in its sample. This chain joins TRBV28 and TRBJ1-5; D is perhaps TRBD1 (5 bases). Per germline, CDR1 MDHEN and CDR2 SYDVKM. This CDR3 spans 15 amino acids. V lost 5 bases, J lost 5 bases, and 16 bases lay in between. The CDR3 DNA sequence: TGTGCCAGCAGTCCGGGACTGTTATTAGATCAGCCCCAGCATTTT. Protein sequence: CASSPGLLLDQPQHF.

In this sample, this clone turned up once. DNA for the CDR3: TGTGCCAGCAGCTCGCCGGGACTAGCGGGAGGAGGAACAGATACGCAGTATTTT. Encoded protein: CASSSPGLAGGGTDTQYF. V gene TRBV13 combines with J gene TRBJ2-3; TRBD2 agrees at 15 bases. With 4 bases clipped from V and 3 bases from J, the junction kept 8 bases outside the gene matches. From germline, CDR1 is PRHDT and CDR2 FYEKMQ (reference sequence). This CDR3 is built from 18 residues.

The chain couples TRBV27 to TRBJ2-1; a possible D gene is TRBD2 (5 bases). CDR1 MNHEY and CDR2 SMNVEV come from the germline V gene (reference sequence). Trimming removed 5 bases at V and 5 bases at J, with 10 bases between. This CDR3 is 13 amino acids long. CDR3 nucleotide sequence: TGTGCCAGCAGTCTAAATAGCGACAATGAGCAGTTCTTC. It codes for CASSLNSDNEQFF.

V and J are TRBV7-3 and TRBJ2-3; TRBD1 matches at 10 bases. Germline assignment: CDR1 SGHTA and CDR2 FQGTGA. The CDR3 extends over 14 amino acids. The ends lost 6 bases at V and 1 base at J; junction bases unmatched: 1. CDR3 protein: CASSGQGGTDTQYF. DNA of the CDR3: TGTGCCAGCAGTGGACAGGGGGGCACAGATACGCAGTATTTT.